These T cell receptor beta chains were read from a single sample in a study of blood T cell repertoires in COVID-19. Profiling relied on immunoSEQ multiplex PCR, and the TCRdb table lists in-frame clones only, not all of them. The sample includes 120,000 or so clones, approximately 87% seen only once; the top ten take approximately 2.3%. The source material was peripheral blood. The receptors here all came from a woman in her 50s with acute or convalescent COVID-19. CDR3s include the opening cysteine and the closing phenylalanine or tryptophan. Each record gives: J gene, V gene, D gene, CDR3 protein. A D gene is named only where the DNA matches it firmly.

>TRBJ1-5|TRBV21-1|.
CASSKVDRGWNQPQHF
>TRBJ2-2|TRBV19|TRBD2
CASRGLAPPGTGELFF
>TRBJ1-3|TRBV12-5|.
CASGLRTPSSGNTIYF
>TRBJ2-2|TRBV18|TRBD1
CASSPDRGVTGELFF
>TRBJ2-5|TRBV2|.
CASSEVVVAFQETQYF
>TRBJ1-1|TRBV11-3|.
CASSLEATEAFF
>TRBJ2-2|TRBV3-1/TRBV3-2|.
CASGTMTGELFF
>TRBJ2-4|TRBV18|TRBD2
CASSPPYHRTSGAKNIQYF
>TRBJ1-3|TRBV19|TRBD1
CASSMGDRVGNTIYF
>TRBJ1-2|TRBV2|.
CASSEARDWGYTF
>TRBJ1-6|TRBV6-2/TRBV6-3|.
CASSYPRGLKPPGYNSPLHF
>TRBJ2-1|TRBV23-1|.
CASSQGSRVANEQFF
>TRBJ2-1|TRBV7-3|TRBD1
CASSQIGQGGNEQFF
>TRBJ1-1|TRBV30|.
CAWSVQIDGNTEAFF
>TRBJ1-1|TRBV7-9|.
CASSSTGTEAFF
>TRBJ1-2|TRBV6-5|TRBD1
CASLQGNGYTF
>TRBJ2-4|TRBV2|.
CASNADTTLNIQYF
>TRBJ2-1|TRBV11-3|TRBD2
CASSFGGGAYNEQFF